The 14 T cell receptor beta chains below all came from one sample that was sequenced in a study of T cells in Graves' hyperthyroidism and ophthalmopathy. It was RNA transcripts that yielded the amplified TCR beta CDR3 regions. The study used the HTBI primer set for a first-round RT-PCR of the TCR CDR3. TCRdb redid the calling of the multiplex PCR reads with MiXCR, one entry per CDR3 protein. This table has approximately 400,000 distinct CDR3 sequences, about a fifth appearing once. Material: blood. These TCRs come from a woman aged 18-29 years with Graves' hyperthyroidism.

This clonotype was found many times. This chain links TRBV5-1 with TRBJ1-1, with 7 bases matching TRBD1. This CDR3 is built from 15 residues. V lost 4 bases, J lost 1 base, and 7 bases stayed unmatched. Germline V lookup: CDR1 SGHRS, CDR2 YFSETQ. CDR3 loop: CASSDPDRKNTEAFF. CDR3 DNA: TGCGCCAGCAGCGACCCGGACAGGAAGAACACTGAAGCTTTCTTT. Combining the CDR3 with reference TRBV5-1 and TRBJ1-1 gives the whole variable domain KAGVTQTPRYLIKTRGQQVTLSCSPISGHRSVSWYQQTPGQGLQFLFEYFSETQRNKGNFPGRFSGRQFSNSRSEMNVSTLELGDSALYLCASSDPDRKNTEAFFGQGTRLTVV.

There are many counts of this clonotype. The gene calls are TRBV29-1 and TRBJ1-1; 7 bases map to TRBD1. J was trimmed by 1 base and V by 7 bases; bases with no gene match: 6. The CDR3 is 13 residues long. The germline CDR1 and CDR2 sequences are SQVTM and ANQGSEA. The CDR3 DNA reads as TGCAGCGGTGGGGACAGATCGAACACTGAAGCTTTCTTT. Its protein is CSGGDRSNTEAFF.

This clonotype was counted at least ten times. For the CDR3, the DNA is TGTGCCAGCAGTGGGGACAGGGACTATGGCTACACCTTC. Translated: CASSGDRDYGYTF. The J gene is TRBJ1-2, the V gene TRBV2, with TRBD1 identical over 9 bases. The V gene's germline CDR1 is SNHLY and CDR2 FYNNEI. The CDR3 extends over 13 amino acids. V was clipped by 4 bases and J by 3 bases; unmatched bases: 0.

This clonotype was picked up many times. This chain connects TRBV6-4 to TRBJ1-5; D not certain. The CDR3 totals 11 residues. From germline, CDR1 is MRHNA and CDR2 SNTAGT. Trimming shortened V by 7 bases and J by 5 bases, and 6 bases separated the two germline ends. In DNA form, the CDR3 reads TGTGCCAGCAATACGGATCAGCCCCAGCATTTT. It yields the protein CASNTDQPQHF.

The CDR3 DNA reads TGTGCCAGCAGTGGGGACAGGGCCTCTGCGGAGACCCAGTACTTC. This sequence encodes CASSGDRASAETQYF. The V gene is TRBV7-3, the J gene TRBJ2-5, with 9 positions matching TRBD1. CDR1 and CDR2 from the germline V gene are SGHTA and FQGTGA. The junction had 10 bases not matched to a gene; V was cut back by 6 bases and J by 5 bases. This CDR3 has 15 residues. The full variable domain, its missing parts supplied by reference TRBV7-3 and TRBJ2-5, is GAGVSQTPSNKVTEKGKYVELRCDPISGHTALYWYRQSLGQGPEFLIYFQGTGAADDSGLPNDRFFAVRPEGSVSTLKIQRTERGDSAVYLCASSGDRASAETQYFGPGTRLLVL.

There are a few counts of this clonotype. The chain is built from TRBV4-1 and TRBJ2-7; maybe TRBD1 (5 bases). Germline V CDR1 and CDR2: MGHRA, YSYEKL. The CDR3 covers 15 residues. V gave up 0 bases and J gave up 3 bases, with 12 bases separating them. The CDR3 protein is CASSQEAIRGYEQYF. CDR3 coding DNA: TGCGCCAGCAGCCAAGAAGCCATAAGGGGCTACGAGCAGTACTTC.

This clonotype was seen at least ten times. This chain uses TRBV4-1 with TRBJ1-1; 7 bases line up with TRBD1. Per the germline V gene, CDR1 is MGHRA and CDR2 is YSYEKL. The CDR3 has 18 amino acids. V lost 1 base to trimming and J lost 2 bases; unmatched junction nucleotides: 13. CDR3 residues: CASSQGRGQERINTEAFF. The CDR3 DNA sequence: TGCGCCAGCAGCCAAGGAAGGGGGCAGGAACGTATAAACACTGAAGCTTTCTTT.

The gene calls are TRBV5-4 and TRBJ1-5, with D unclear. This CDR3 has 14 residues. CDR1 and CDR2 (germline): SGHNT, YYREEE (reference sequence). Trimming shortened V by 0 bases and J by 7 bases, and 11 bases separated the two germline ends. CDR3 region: CASSLAGSGQPQHF. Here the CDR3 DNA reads TGTGCCAGCAGCTTGGCTGGCAGCGGCCAGCCCCAGCATTTT.

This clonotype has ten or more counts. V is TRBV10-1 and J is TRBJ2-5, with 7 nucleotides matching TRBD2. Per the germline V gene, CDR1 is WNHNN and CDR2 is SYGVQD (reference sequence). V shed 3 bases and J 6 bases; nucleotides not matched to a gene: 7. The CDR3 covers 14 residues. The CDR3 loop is CASSDGGGLKTQYF. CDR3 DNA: TGCGCCAGCAGTGACGGCGGGGGTTTGAAGACCCAGTACTTC.

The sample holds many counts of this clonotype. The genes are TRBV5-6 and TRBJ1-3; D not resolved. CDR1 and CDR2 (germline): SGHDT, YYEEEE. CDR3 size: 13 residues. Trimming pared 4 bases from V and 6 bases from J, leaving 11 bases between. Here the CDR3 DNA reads TGTGCCAGCAGCGTCGGACTGATAAACACCATATATTTT. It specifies CASSVGLINTIYF.

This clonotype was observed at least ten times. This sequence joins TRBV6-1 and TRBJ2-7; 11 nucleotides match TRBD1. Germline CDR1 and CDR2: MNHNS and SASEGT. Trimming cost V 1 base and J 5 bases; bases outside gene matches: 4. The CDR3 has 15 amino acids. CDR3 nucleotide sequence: TGTGCCAGCAGTGAAGGGACAGGGGGCGTCCACGAGCAGTACTTC. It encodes CASSEGTGGVHEQYF.

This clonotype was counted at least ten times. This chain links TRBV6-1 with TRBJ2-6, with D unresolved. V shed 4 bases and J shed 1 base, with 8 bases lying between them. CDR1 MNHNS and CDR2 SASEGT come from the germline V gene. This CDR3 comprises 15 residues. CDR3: CASSGVWSGANVLTF. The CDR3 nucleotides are TGTGCCAGCAGTGGGGTGTGGTCTGGGGCCAACGTCCTGACTTTC.

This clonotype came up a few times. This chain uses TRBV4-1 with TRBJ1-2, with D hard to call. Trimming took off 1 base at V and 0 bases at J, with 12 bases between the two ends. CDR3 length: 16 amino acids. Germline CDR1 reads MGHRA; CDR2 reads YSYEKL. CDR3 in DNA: TGCGCCAGCAGCCAAGTATATACAGACCCTAACTATGGCTACACCTTC. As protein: CASSQVYTDPNYGYTF.

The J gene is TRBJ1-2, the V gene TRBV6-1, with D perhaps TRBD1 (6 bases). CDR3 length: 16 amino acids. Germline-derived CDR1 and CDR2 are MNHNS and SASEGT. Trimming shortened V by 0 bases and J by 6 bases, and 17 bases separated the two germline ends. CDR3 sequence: CASSEAGLQGANGYTF. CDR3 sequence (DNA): TGTGCCAGCAGTGAAGCGGGACTACAGGGCGCCAATGGCTACACCTTC.